What follows is one T cell receptor beta chain and its context. The entry originates in a study of blood T cell repertoires in COVID-19. Across the study: Samples of COVID-19 (acute and convalescent) were obtained from the United States, Italy and Spain. T cells, B-cell-depleted T cells, or PBMCs provided the cDNA or gDNA that served as material.

This CDR3 is 13 amino acids long. The V gene's germline CDR1 is LNHDA and CDR2 SQIVND (reference sequence). J was trimmed by 5 bases and V by 10 bases; bases with no gene match: 6. Original data processing: Researchers report that nucleated cell counts were estimated from reference gene primer amplification. The assay was immunoSEQ multiplex PCR, and TCRdb's table has in-frame clones only and misses some. V and J calls and clone size are given by that table; D and trimming were obtained from the DNA. The sample shows approximately 110,000 clones, 85% to 90% of them seen only once. Seattle-derived patients entered the study during active infection and were followed longitudinally.

The chain has TRBV19 and TRBJ1-2, with 11 bases aligning to TRBD1. This TCR was recovered from a woman aged 55-69 years with COVID-19, enrolled during active disease. Sequenced: peripheral blood. DNA for the CDR3: TGTGCCACTTTGGACAGGGGGCAATATGGCTACACCTTC. Its translation: CATLDRGQYGYTF.